This T cell receptor beta chain is drawn from a study of identical twins. Whole-study findings and limits: Models predicted less out-of-frame TCR alpha sharing in monozygotic twins than was found. Instead of following the same donors, the conclusions were based on cross-sectional statistical analysis.

TCRdb fed the 5' RACE reads into MiXCR, producing one record per CDR3 protein. This table holds 350,000 or so distinct CDR3 sequences, roughly 9% found once. V lost 5 bases and J lost 0, with 20 bases in between. The CDR3 loop spans 18 amino acids. The germline V gene has CDR1 SEHNR and CDR2 FQNEAQ (reference sequence). The table lists this clonotype with a few counts. The antigen remains unidentified. Sequencing was carried out using naive T cells sorted from blood. The sequence was collected from a woman aged 45-65 years in good health. The J gene is TRBJ2-1, the V gene TRBV7-9, with D tentatively TRBD1 or TRBD2 (5 bases each). The CDR3 loop reads CASSTQGGAEISYNEQFF. The CDR3 nucleotides read TGTGCCAGCAGCACCCAGGGTGGAGCGGAGATCTCCTACAATGAGCAGTTCTTC.